The clone carrying this T cell receptor beta chain was seen at least ten times. Its antigen is not identified. This record comes from a study of Graves' ophthalmopathy and Graves' hyperthyroidism. At the level of the study: Researchers obtained peripheral blood at initial diagnosis, before any treatment had begun. Study observations and caveats: Most thyroid clonotypes expanded beyond 0.001 frequency were also found in blood.

TCR beta CDR3 amplification used RNA transcripts. In the first round, RT-PCR was carried out with HTBI primers, and a multiplex PCR formed the second round. MiXCR, run by TCRdb on the multiplex PCR reads, gives a single entry per CDR3 protein. Among approximately 700,000 distinct CDR3 sequences listed, 35% to 45% were seen once. Ophthalmopathy donors' eye disease showed moderate-to-severe activity, CAS of at least 3, NOSPECS of at least 4 and duration under 3 months. Exclusion applied to patients with other autoimmune diseases, uncontrolled infections, pregnancy or lactation. The ends lost 3 bases at V and 12 bases at J; junction bases unmatched: 5. Germline lookup yields CDR1 SGDLS and CDR2 YYNGEE. The CDR3 runs to 12 residues.

Sequenced material: peripheral blood. The J gene is TRBJ2-2, the V gene TRBV9, with 7 bases that match TRBD2. The sequence was collected from an adult man with Graves' ophthalmopathy. The CDR3 is CASSAQRGQLFF. In DNA, the CDR3 is TGTGCCAGCAGCGCCCAGCGGGGACAGCTGTTTTTT.